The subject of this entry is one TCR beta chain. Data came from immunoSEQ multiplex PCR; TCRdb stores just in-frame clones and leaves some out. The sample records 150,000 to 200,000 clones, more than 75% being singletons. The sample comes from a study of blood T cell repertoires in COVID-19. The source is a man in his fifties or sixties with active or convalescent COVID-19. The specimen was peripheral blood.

CDR3 in amino acids: CASISGVGQFLSGANVLTF. In nucleotides, the CDR3 is TGTGCCAGCATCAGTGGGGTAGGACAGTTTTTGTCAGGGGCCAACGTCCTGACTTTC. The chain combines TRBV7-9 with TRBJ2-6; a weak D match, TRBD1 (6 bases). This CDR3 region has 19 residues. V was shortened by 7 bases and J by 4 bases, with 26 bases between the two germline ends. Germline V CDR1 and CDR2: SEHNR, FQNEAQ (reference sequence).